This T cell receptor beta chain is from a study of CD8+ T cells in alopecia areata. The study's findings and limits: The study found TCR sharing across patients less clear than in mice, possibly for HLA reasons. Across lesional scalp, and particularly alopecia totalis/universalis, clonality surpassed that of normal scalp.

Isolated RNA was reverse transcribed into cDNA used as the sequencing template. Sequencing was performed with immunoSEQ multiplex PCR; in TCRdb, only in-frame clones are kept and a portion is missing. The top ten clones hold 40% of a sample with around 34,000 clones, approximately 52% of them seen once. On this clone: Its antigen is currently unknown.

This CDR3 has 13 residues. The V end lost 1 base, the J end lost 4 bases, and 8 bases lay between the germline ends. Germline CDR1 reads MGHRA; CDR2 reads YSYEKL. This chain uses TRBV4-1 with TRBJ2-7; D remains ambiguous. The clonotype was recovered from a human donor with alopecia areata. Sequencing was performed on NKG2D-high CD8+ T cells sorted from blood. The CDR3 spells CASSQVLGYEQYF. In DNA, the CDR3 is TGCGCCAGCAGCCAAGTATTAGGGTACGAGCAGTACTTC.